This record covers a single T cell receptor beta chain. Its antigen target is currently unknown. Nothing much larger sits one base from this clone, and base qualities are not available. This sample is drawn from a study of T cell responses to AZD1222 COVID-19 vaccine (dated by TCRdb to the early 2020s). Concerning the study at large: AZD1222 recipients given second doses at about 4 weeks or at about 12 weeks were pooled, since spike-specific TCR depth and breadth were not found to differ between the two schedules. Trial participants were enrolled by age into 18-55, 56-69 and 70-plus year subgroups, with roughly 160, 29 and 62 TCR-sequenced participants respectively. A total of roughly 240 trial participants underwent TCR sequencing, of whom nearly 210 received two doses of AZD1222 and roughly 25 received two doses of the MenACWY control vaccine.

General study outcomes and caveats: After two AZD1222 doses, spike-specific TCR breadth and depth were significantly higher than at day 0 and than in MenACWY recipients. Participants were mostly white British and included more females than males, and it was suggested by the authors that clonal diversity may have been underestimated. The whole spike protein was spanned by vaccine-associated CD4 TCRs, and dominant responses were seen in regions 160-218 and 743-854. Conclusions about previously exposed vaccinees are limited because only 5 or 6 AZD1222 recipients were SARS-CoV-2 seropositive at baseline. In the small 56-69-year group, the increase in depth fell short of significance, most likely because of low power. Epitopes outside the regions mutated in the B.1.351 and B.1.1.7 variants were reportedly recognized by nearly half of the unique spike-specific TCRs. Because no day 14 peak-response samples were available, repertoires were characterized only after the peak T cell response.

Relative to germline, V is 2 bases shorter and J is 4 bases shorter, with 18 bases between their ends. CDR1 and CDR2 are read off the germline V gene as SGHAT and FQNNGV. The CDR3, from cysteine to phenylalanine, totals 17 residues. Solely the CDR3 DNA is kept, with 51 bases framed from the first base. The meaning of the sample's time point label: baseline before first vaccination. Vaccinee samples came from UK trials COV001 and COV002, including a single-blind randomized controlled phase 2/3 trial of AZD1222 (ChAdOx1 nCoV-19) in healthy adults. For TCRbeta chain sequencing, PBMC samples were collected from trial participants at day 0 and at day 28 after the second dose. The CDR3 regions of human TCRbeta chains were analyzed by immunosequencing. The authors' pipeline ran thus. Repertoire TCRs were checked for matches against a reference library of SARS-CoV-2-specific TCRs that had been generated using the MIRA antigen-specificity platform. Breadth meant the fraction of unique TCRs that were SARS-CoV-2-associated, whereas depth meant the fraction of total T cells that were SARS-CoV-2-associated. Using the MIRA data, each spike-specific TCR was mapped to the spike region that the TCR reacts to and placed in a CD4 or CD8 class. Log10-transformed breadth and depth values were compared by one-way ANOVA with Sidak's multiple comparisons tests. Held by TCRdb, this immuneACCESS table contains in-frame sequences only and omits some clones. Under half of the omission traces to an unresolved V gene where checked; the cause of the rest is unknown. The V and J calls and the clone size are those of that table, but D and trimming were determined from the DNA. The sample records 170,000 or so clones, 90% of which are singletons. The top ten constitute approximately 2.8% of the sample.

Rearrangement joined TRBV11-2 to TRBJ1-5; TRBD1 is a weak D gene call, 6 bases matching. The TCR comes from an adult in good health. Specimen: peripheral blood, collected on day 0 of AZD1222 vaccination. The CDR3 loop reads CASSLPGFGRGNQPQHF. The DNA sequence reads TGTGCCAGCAGCTTACCGGGCTTCGGGAGGGGGAATCAGCCCCAGCATTTT.